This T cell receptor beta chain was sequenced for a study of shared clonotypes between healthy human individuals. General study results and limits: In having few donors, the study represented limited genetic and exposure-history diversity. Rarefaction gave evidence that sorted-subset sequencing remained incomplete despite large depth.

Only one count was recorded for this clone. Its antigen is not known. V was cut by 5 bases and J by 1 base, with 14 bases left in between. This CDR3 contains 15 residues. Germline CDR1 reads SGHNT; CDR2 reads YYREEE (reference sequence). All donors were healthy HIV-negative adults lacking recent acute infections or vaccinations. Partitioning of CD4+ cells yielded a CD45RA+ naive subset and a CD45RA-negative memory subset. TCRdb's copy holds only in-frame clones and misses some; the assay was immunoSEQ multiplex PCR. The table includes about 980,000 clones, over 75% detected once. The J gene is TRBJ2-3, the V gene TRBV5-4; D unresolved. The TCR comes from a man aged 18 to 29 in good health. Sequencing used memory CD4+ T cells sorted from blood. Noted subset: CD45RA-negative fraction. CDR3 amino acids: CASSPQWLGTDTQYF. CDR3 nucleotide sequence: TGTGCCAGCAGTCCCCAGTGGCTAGGCACAGATACGCAGTATTTT.